This T cell receptor (beta chain) originates from a study of blood T cell repertoires in COVID-19. On the study more broadly: Acute and convalescent COVID-19 specimens originated in the United States, Italy and Spain. PBMCs, B-cell-depleted T cells, or T cells were the source of the cDNA or gDNA that made up the material.

Sequenced by immunoSEQ multiplex PCR; TCRdb stores in-frame clones only, minus some. This table has a few hundred thousand clones, approximately 90% appearing once. Germline CDR1 reads SGHRS; CDR2 reads YFSETQ. V lost 0 bases and J lost 4, with 13 bases in between. There are 16 residues in the CDR3. The TCR comes from a man aged 50 or older with acute or convalescent COVID-19. Specimen: peripheral blood. The rearrangement joins TRBV5-1 to TRBJ2-2; weak D call: TRBD2 (5 bases). This CDR3 reads CASSLGETPLTGELFF. The CDR3 DNA follows: TGCGCCAGCAGCTTGGGGGAGACACCTCTCACCGGGGAGCTGTTTTTT.